A single T cell receptor beta chain is shown here with its context. CDR3 size: 16 residues. Germline CDR1 reads SGHRS; CDR2 reads YFSETQ. The V segment lost 4 bases and the J segment 0 bases; nucleotides outside the gene matches: 8. The protocol was immunoSEQ multiplex PCR, while the TCRdb copy is restricted to in-frame clones and leaves out a portion. The table lists over 200,000 clones, over 75% of them singletons. The data originate from a study of control samples from healthy donors and cancer patients. The clonotype originates from a woman in her fifties or sixties with lung cancer. The V gene is TRBV5-1, the J gene TRBJ2-3, with 7 bases aligning to TRBD1. Material for sequencing was PBMCs. CDR3 sequence: CASSPGQASSTDTQYF. The CDR3 region has the DNA TGCGCCAGCAGCCCTGGACAGGCTTCGAGCACAGATACGCAGTATTTT. The variable domain in full, with the rest retrieved from reference TRBV5-1 and TRBJ2-3, is KAGVTQTPRYLIKTRGQQVTLSCSPISGHRSVSWYQQTPGQGLQFLFEYFSETQRNKGNFPGRFSGRQFSNSRSEMNVSTLELGDSALYLCASSPGQASSTDTQYFGPGTRLTVL.